The rows below give T cell receptor beta chains drawn from one sample of a study of long-term antiretroviral therapy in people with HIV. Profiled with immunoSEQ multiplex PCR; TCRdb holds only in-frame clones, not every one. The sample contains tens of thousands of clones, 85% of which appear only once. Sequencing used unsorted PBMCs, obtained 2.3 years after starting antiretroviral therapy. All receptors derive from a man aged 35-49 years with HIV. CDR3s include the opening cysteine and the closing phenylalanine or tryptophan. D genes are given only for firm matches. Only some rows state a clone size, as once, few, many or a class for expanded clones.

v_gene	j_gene	abundance	d_gene	CDR3aa	CDR3nt
TRBV25-1	TRBJ1-2	.	.	CASSEEAGEGYTF	TGTGCCAGCAGTGAGGAGGCAGGGGAGGGCTACACCTTC
TRBV5-1	TRBJ1-1	once	TRBD1	CASSFSPGQRGGEAFF	TGCGCCAGCAGCTTCTCGCCGGGACAGAGGGGGGGGGAAGCTTTCTTT
TRBV7-9	TRBJ1-1	.	.	CASSGGKRHTEAFF	TGTGCCAGCAGCGGAGGGAAGCGTCACACTGAAGCTTTCTTT
TRBV6-5	TRBJ1-5	.	.	CASSYSIVSQPQHF	TGTGCCAGCAGTTACTCGATCGTAAGTCAGCCCCAGCATTTT
TRBV5-1	TRBJ2-7	.	.	CASSLGTSGQPYEQYF	TGCGCCAGCAGCTTAGGGACTTCGGGACAGCCCTACGAGCAGTACTTC
TRBV19	TRBJ1-5	.	.	CASSISGGRSNQPQHF	TGTGCCAGTAGTATATCCGGGGGACGTAGCAATCAGCCCCAGCATTTT
TRBV6-5	TRBJ1-4	few	TRBD1	CASSYSGGTNEKLFF	TGTGCCAGCAGTTACTCAGGGGGCACTAATGAAAAACTGTTTTTT
TRBV15	TRBJ1-5	.	TRBD1	CATSRGGDRGLQPQHF	TGTGCCACCAGCAGAGGGGGTGACAGGGGGTTACAGCCCCAGCATTTT
TRBV14	TRBJ1-1	.	TRBD1	CASSQVNRGFNTEAFF	TGTGCCAGCAGCCAGGTAAACAGGGGATTCAACACTGAAGCTTTCTTT
TRBV7-9	TRBJ2-2	.	TRBD1	CASSPTGGRGTGELFF	TGTGCCAGCAGCCCTACAGGGGGCCGGGGCACCGGGGAGCTGTTTTTT
TRBV5-1	TRBJ2-7	.	.	CASSPAHYEQYF	TGCGCCAGCAGCCCGGCGCACTACGAGCAGTACTTC
TRBV6-1	TRBJ1-3	.	.	CASSEVYRERTGNTIYF	TGTGCCAGCAGTGAAGTTTACAGGGAAAGGACTGGAAACACCATATATTTT
TRBV6-5	TRBJ2-7	medium-sized	.	CASSYSRGAGLHEQYF	TGTGCCAGCAGTTACTCGAGGGGGGCAGGGTTACACGAGCAGTACTTC
TRBV13	TRBJ1-3	.	.	CASSSRTTGNTIYF	TGTGCCAGCAGCTCCAGGACAACTGGAAACACCATATATTTT
TRBV2	TRBJ1-2	once	TRBD1	CASRTETSRGTGDPYGYTF	TGTGCCAGCAGGACTGAAACATCGAGGGGGACAGGGGATCCCTATGGCTACACCTTC
TRBV11-3	TRBJ2-7	.	.	CASSLAGEDYEQYF	TGTGCCAGCAGCTTAGCAGGTGAGGACTACGAGCAGTACTTC